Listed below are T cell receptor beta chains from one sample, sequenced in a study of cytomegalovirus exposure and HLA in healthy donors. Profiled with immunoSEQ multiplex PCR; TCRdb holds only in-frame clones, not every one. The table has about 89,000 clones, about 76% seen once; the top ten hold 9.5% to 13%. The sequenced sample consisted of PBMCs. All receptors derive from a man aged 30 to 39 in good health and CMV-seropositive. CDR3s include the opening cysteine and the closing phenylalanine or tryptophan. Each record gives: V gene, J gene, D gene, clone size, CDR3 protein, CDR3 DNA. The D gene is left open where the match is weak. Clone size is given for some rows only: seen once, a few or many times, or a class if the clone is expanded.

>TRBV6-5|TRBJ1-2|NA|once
CASRSPGGYGYTF
TGTGCCAGCAGGAGCCCGGGGGGCTATGGCTACACCTTC
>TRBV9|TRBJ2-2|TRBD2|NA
CASTPSGGNTGELFF
TGTGCCAGCACCCCTAGCGGGGGGAACACCGGGGAGCTGTTTTTT
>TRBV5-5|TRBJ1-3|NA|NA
CASSLGPWAGNTIYF
TGTGCCAGCAGCCTGGGGCCGTGGGCCGGAAACACCATATATTTT
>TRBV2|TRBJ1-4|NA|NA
CASSEWGRGNEKLFF
TGTGCCAGCAGTGAGTGGGGCAGGGGCAATGAAAAACTGTTTTTT
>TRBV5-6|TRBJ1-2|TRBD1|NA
CASSQNTGGSGGYTF
TGTGCCAGCAGCCAAAATACAGGGGGGTCGGGCGGCTACACCTTC
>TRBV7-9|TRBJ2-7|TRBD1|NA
CASSLAGQGLHEQYF
TGTGCCAGCAGCTTAGCGGGACAGGGTCTCCACGAGCAGTACTTC
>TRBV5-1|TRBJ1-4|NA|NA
CASSSQGLANEKLFF
TGCGCCAGCAGCTCGCAGGGTTTGGCTAATGAAAAACTGTTTTTT
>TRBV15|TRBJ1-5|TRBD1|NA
CATSSSRDSFSNQPQHF
TGTGCCACCAGCAGTAGTCGGGACAGCTTTAGCAATCAGCCCCAGCATTTT
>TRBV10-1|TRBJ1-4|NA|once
CASCRLQDTTTNEKLFF
TGCGCCAGCTGCCGCCTACAGGATACCACAACTAATGAAAAACTGTTTTTT
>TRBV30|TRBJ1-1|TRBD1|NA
CAWSVGQGETEAFF
TGTGCCTGGAGTGTCGGACAGGGGGAGACTGAAGCTTTCTTT
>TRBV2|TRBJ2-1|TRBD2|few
CASMAGLADYNEQFF
TGTGCCAGCATGGCGGGACTAGCGGATTACAATGAGCAGTTCTTC
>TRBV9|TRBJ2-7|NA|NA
CASSVGADTYEQYF
TGTGCCAGCAGCGTAGGGGCAGATACCTACGAGCAGTACTTC
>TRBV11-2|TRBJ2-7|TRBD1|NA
CASSLDLRQGNYEQYF
TGTGCCAGCAGCTTAGATCTGAGACAGGGGAACTACGAGCAGTACTTC
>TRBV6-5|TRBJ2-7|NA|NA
CASRQRTDSSYEQYF
TGTGCCAGCCGACAAAGGACAGACTCATCCTACGAGCAGTACTTC
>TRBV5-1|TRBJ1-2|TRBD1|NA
CASSLAAGGAEGYTF
TGCGCCAGCAGCTTGGCGGCAGGGGGTGCGGAAGGCTACACCTTC
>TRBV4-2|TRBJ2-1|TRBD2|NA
CASSPRGAGGSHGNEQFF
TGTGCCAGCAGCCCGAGGGGGGCGGGGGGATCTCATGGCAATGAGCAGTTCTTC
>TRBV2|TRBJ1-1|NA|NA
CASSLARGTGTEAFF
TGTGCCAGCAGCCTCGCGAGGGGGACGGGCACTGAAGCTTTCTTT
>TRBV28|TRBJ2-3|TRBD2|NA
CASSDGGAGTDTQYF
TGTGCCAGCAGCGACGGGGGGGCCGGCACAGATACGCAGTATTTT
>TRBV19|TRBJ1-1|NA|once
CASSITLNTEAFF
TGTGCCAGTAGTATCACGCTAAACACTGAAGCTTTCTTT
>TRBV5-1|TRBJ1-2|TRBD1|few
CASSLGTGAAGYTF
TGCGCCAGCAGCTTGGGGACAGGGGCCGCTGGCTACACCTTC
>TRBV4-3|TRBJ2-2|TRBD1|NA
CASSRIMDGTGITGELFF
TGCGCCAGCAGCCGCATAATGGATGGGACAGGGATCACCGGGGAGCTGTTTTTT